This T cell receptor (beta chain) was identified in a study of T cell clones after liver transplantation. Germline V gives CDR1 PRHDT, CDR2 FYEKMQ (reference sequence). Unmatched junction bases numbered 12, after V lost 5 bases and J lost 5 bases. The length of the CDR3 is 15 residues. Assay: immunoSEQ multiplex PCR; the TCRdb copy retains only in-frame clones and omits some. Here the sample spans over 45,000 clones, 65% to 80% being singletons. The chain joins TRBV13 to TRBJ2-7, with 7 bases lining up with TRBD1. Sequencing used CD4+ T cells from blood, obtained more than 52 months after liver transplant. This TCR derives from a human patient who received a liver transplant. Part of the T cells may come from the graft donor. Written as DNA, the CDR3 is TGTGCCAGCAGCCTTGACAGGGCTCGCGTCCACGAGCAGTACTTC. Translating it yields CASSLDRARVHEQYF.